The 3 T cell receptor beta chains in this list originate from one sample, sequenced in a study of cytomegalovirus exposure and HLA in healthy donors. Only in-frame clones appear in the TCRdb table, and some are missing; sequencing was by immunoSEQ multiplex PCR. Of around 190,000 clones listed, around 88% are singletons. The sequenced material came from PBMCs. These TCRs come from a woman aged 18 to 35 in good health and CMV-seronegative.

The V and J genes are TRBV7-9 and TRBJ2-7; 7 nucleotides match TRBD1. CDR3 size: 16 residues. J gave up 2 bases and V 4 bases, and 11 bases lay outside the gene matches. Germline V gives CDR1 SEHNR, CDR2 FQNEAQ (reference sequence). DNA for the CDR3: TGTGCCAGCAGCTCGATAACCCGGGACAGAGCCTACGAGCAGTACTTC. It codes for CASSSITRDRAYEQYF.

The chain links TRBV9 to TRBJ2-2; 7 positions match TRBD1. Germline trimming cut 1 base from V and 2 bases from J; bases unmatched to any gene: 8. The length of the CDR3 is 17 residues. Germline V lookup: CDR1 SGDLS, CDR2 YYNGEE. CDR3 DNA: TGTGCCAGCAGCGTACCACAGGGGAGCCCCAACACCGGGGAGCTGTTTTTT. It translates to CASSVPQGSPNTGELFF.

This chain links TRBV4-1 with TRBJ2-6, with D possibly being TRBD1 (5 bases). CDR3 length: 19 residues. Trimming stripped 0 bases from V and 1 base from J, with 16 bases between. CDR1 and CDR2 from the germline V gene are MGHRA and YSYEKL. DNA of the CDR3: TGCGCCAGCAGCCAAGATATGGACATCCCGAGTTCTGGGGCCAACGTCCTGACTTTC. This translates into CASSQDMDIPSSGANVLTF.